Each of the 25 T cell receptor beta chains below was sequenced from the same sample in a study of blood T cell repertoires in COVID-19. This table comes from immunoSEQ multiplex PCR, and its TCRdb copy is limited to in-frame clones, with some not included. The sample contains about 120,000 clones, about four fifths of which appear only once. Sequences were obtained from peripheral blood. The receptors were gathered from an older woman with acute or convalescent COVID-19.

The chain uses TRBV7-9 and TRBJ1-5; 8 bases agree with TRBD1. CDR1 is SEHNR, CDR2 FQNEAQ, per germline (reference sequence). V was pared by 3 bases and J by 7 bases, with 2 bases of the junction left unmatched. The CDR3 contains 13 residues. The CDR3 is CASSFDRGQPQHF. The CDR3 DNA is TGTGCCAGCAGCTTCGACAGGGGACAGCCCCAGCATTTT.

The chain's CDR3 is CASRSSGANVLTF. Here the CDR3 DNA reads TGTGCCAGCCGGAGCTCTGGGGCCAACGTCCTGACTTTC. The J gene is TRBJ2-6, the V gene TRBV28; D ambiguous. The germline V gene has CDR1 MDHEN and CDR2 SYDVKM. V lost 8 bases to trimming and J lost 0 bases, with 5 bases between them. The CDR3 spans 13 residues.

The sample holds a few counts of this clone. V is TRBV2 and J is TRBJ1-2; 7 nucleotides agree with TRBD1. In germline, CDR1 is SNHLY, CDR2 FYNNEI. The CDR3 consists of 13 residues. Trimming at V came to 5 bases and at J to 4 bases, leaving 4 bases not matched to a gene. The CDR3 here is CASSRDRIYGYTF. The CDR3 region has the DNA TGTGCCAGCAGTAGGGACAGAATCTATGGCTACACCTTC.

This rearrangement joins TRBV3-1 (or the pseudogene TRBV3-2) to TRBJ2-2; 9 nucleotides align to TRBD2. Trimming removed 1 base from V and 5 bases from J; junction bases left unmatched: 8. The CDR3 contains 17 residues. Looked up from germline, CDR1 is LGHDT and CDR2 is YNNKEL (reference sequence). The CDR3 loop is CASSQGTSDWWTGELFF. CDR3 coding DNA: TGTGCCAGCAGCCAAGGGACTAGCGATTGGTGGACCGGGGAGCTGTTTTTT.

The CDR3, as DNA: TGTGCCAGCAGCCCCCGACTGGGGGCTGTTGACCCCTATGGCTACACCTTC. This translates into CASSPRLGAVDPYGYTF. The chain employs TRBV11-3 and TRBJ1-2, with TRBD1 as a possible D gene (6 bases). The germline CDR1 and CDR2 sequences are SGHNT and YENEEA. Trimming stripped 5 bases from V and 4 bases from J, with 23 bases between. This CDR3 is 17 amino acids long.

This chain joins TRBV5-8 and TRBJ2-1, with 11 positions matching TRBD2. The germline V gene encodes CDR1 SGHTS and CDR2 YDEGEE. The CDR3 sequence is 16 residues long. Germline trimming cut 4 bases from V and 6 bases from J; bases unmatched to any gene: 9. DNA of the CDR3: TGTGCCAGCAGCCCTCGTGGTAGCGGGGGGGGCAATGAGCAGTTCTTC. Translating it yields CASSPRGSGGGNEQFF.

The J gene is TRBJ2-5, the V gene TRBV4-1; TRBD2 matches 14 bases. V lost 1 base and J lost 4; bases outside the gene matches: 5. The germline gives CDR1 MGHRA, CDR2 YSYEKL. The CDR3 is made up of 17 amino acids. The CDR3, as DNA: TGCGCCAGCAGCCAAGCCCCGGGGACTAGCGGGGGAGAGACCCAGTACTTC. Encoded protein: CASSQAPGTSGGETQYF.

The rearrangement joins TRBV9 to TRBJ2-1; D not resolved. CDR1 and CDR2 from the germline V gene are SGDLS and YYNGEE. The V gene lost 0 bases and the J gene lost 10 bases, with 17 bases spanning the gap. The length of the CDR3 is 15 residues. The CDR3 sequence: CASSVEPRPQQEQFF. Here the CDR3 DNA reads TGTGCCAGCAGCGTAGAACCTAGACCACAACAAGAGCAGTTCTTC.

The chain uses TRBV11-3 and TRBJ2-1, with 8 positions matching TRBD1. The ends lost 2 bases at V and 3 bases at J; junction bases unmatched: 3. CDR1 SGHNT and CDR2 YENEEA come from the germline V gene. This CDR3 contains 15 residues. CDR3 sequence: CASSLSTGGYNEQFF. CDR3 nucleotides: TGTGCCAGCAGCTTATCTACAGGGGGCTACAATGAGCAGTTCTTC.

The V call is TRBV7-8, the J call TRBJ1-5; D possibly corresponds to TRBD1 (5 bases). CDR1 and CDR2 from the germline V gene are SGHVS and FQNEAQ. The CDR3 is 15 amino acids. The germline V and J ends were trimmed by 6 bases and 3 bases, with 15 bases remaining between them. CDR3: CASRKGEGHNQPQHF. CDR3 coding DNA: TGTGCCAGCAGGAAAGGGGAGGGCCACAATCAGCCCCAGCATTTT.

This clone was seen a few times. The chain links TRBV6-5 to TRBJ1-2; 8 bases fit TRBD1. Trimming at V came to 6 bases and at J to 7 bases, leaving 10 bases not matched to a gene. Germline-derived CDR1 and CDR2 are MNHEY and SVGAGI. This CDR3 contains 14 residues. This chain's CDR3 is CASRAQGASFGYTF. The CDR3 DNA reads as TGTGCCAGCAGGGCCCAGGGGGCGTCTTTTGGCTACACCTTC.

The chain is built from TRBV24-1 and TRBJ2-3; D perhaps matches TRBD2 (5 bases). The germline CDR1 and CDR2 sequences are KGHDR and SFDVKD. V was trimmed by 3 bases and J by 6 bases, leaving 18 bases between them. This CDR3 spans 16 amino acids. The CDR3 sequence: CATSDALDRSGDTQYF. In DNA form, the CDR3 reads TGTGCCACCAGTGATGCTCTGGACCGCTCGGGGGATACGCAGTATTTT.

CDR3 in DNA: TGTGCCAGTAGTAGCTTAAGGACAGACGGAAACACCATATATTTT. It yields the protein CASSSLRTDGNTIYF. The chain is built from TRBV19 and TRBJ1-3, with D perhaps TRBD1 (6 bases). V shed 4 bases and J shed 4 bases, with 14 bases lying between them. The V gene's germline CDR1 is LNHDA and CDR2 SQIVND (reference sequence). The CDR3 totals 15 residues.

The chain is built from TRBV13 and TRBJ1-6, with TRBD1 identical over 8 bases. This CDR3 region has 16 residues. Per germline, CDR1 PRHDT and CDR2 FYEKMQ (reference sequence). J lost 9 bases, V lost 0 bases, and 7 bases had no gene match. In DNA, the CDR3 is TGTGCCAGCAGCTTAGGAGGACAGGGAAGAATTTCACCCCTCCACTTT. Translated: CASSLGGQGRISPLHF.

The V gene is TRBV6-5, the J gene TRBJ1-1; D perhaps matches TRBD1 (5 bases). The CDR3 loop spans 14 amino acids. CDR1 and CDR2 (germline): MNHEY, SVGAGI. V was trimmed by 2 bases and J by 5 bases, leaving 12 bases between them. The CDR3 loop is CASSYPGLETEAFF. The CDR3 DNA is TGTGCCAGCAGTTACCCAGGGCTGGAGACTGAAGCTTTCTTT.

The chain uses TRBV2 and TRBJ1-1; 7 bases are a match to TRBD1. CDR1 is SNHLY, CDR2 FYNNEI, per germline. This CDR3 has 13 amino acids. The J segment lost 1 base and the V segment lost 8 bases, leaving 4 bases of the junction unmatched. The CDR3 DNA reads TGTGCCAGCCGAGCAGGGGGGAACACTGAAGCTTTCTTT. Translated: CASRAGGNTEAFF.

This sequence joins TRBV7-9 and TRBJ2-1; D uncertain. CDR1 SEHNR and CDR2 FQNEAQ come from the germline V gene (reference sequence). The CDR3 runs to 15 residues. With 1 base removed from V and 1 base from J, the gap between germline ends came to 8 bases. The CDR3 bases are TGTGCCAGCAGCTTAGGAGCAGGTTCCTACAATGAGCAGTTCTTC. As protein: CASSLGAGSYNEQFF. The full variable domain, in which reference TRBV7-9 and TRBJ2-1 provide the parts outside the CDR3, is DTGVSQNPRHKITKRGQNVTFRCDPISEHNRLYWYRQTLGQGPEFLTYFQNEAQLEKSRLLSDRFSAERPKGSFSTLEIQRTEQGDSAMYLCASSLGAGSYNEQFFGPGTRLTVL.

This clone was recorded once. This chain uses TRBV20-1 with TRBJ1-1, with D unresolved. Trimming left V 3 bases short and J 1 base short, with 9 bases between. The germline V gene has CDR1 DFQATT and CDR2 SNEGSKA (reference sequence). This CDR3 is built from 13 residues. The CDR3 sequence: CSASFVSNTEAFF. CDR3 nucleotides: TGCAGTGCTAGTTTCGTATCGAACACTGAAGCTTTCTTT.

The gene calls are TRBV7-2 and TRBJ1-1, with D possibly being TRBD1 (6 bases). V lost 5 bases and J 4 bases, leaving 23 bases between the germline ends. Per germline, CDR1 SGHTA and CDR2 FQGNSA. The CDR3 is 17 residues long. The CDR3, as DNA: TGTGCCAGCAGCCGCCCCCCGCGTGCGGGGGCGCGCACTGAAGCTTTCTTT. Its translation: CASSRPPRAGARTEAFF.

In its sample, this clone was seen a few times. CDR3 DNA: TGTGCCAGCAGCTTGGCCATGGCTAGCTCCTACAATGAGCAGTTCTTC. Translation gives CASSLAMASSYNEQFF. This rearrangement joins TRBV5-5 to TRBJ2-1; D gene unclear. V gave up 0 bases and J gave up 0 bases, with 10 bases separating them. The CDR3 sequence is 16 residues long. The germline V gene has CDR1 SGHKS and CDR2 YYEKEE (reference sequence).

This rearrangement joins TRBV29-1 to TRBJ2-1; TRBD1 matches 11 bases. Germline values: CDR1 SQVTM, CDR2 ANQGSEA. CDR3 size: 17 residues. The trim removed 6 bases at V and 2 bases at J, leaving 12 bases unmatched. The CDR3 DNA is TGCAGCGTCATGGAAATGGGGGACAGGGGGACCTACAATGAGCAGTTCTTC. Its protein is CSVMEMGDRGTYNEQFF.

The chain employs TRBV4-3 and TRBJ2-1, with unresolved D. The CDR3 spans 16 residues. Looked up from germline, CDR1 is LGHNA and CDR2 is YSLEER. V was shortened by 0 bases and J by 4 bases, with 13 bases between the two germline ends. As DNA, the CDR3 is TGCGCCAGCAGCCAAGATACCGAAATAGTGTACAATGAGCAGTTCTTC. This sequence encodes CASSQDTEIVYNEQFF.

This rearrangement joins TRBV4-2 to TRBJ2-6, with D tentatively TRBD1 (6 bases). The germline CDR1 and CDR2 sequences are LGHNA and YNFKEQ. The V end lost 0 bases, the J end lost 2 bases, and 11 bases lay between the germline ends. This CDR3 contains 17 residues. The CDR3 sequence is CASSQDRRQAGANVLTF. For the CDR3, the DNA is TGTGCCAGCAGCCAAGATAGAAGACAGGCTGGGGCCAACGTCCTGACTTTC.

Only a few counts were recorded for this clone. The chain is built from TRBV3-1 (or the pseudogene TRBV3-2) and TRBJ1-2, with a possible D match to TRBD1 (6 bases). The CDR3 has 15 residues. Trimming stripped 0 bases from V and 8 bases from J, with 16 bases between. Germline CDR1 is LGHDT and CDR2 is YNNKEL (reference sequence). CDR3 DNA: TGTGCCAGCAGCCAAGATAACAGGGAGCGTTTGGGCTACACCTTC. Protein: CASSQDNRERLGYTF.

The rearrangement uses TRBV7-9 and TRBJ1-2; a possible D gene is TRBD1 (6 bases). The CDR3 contains 16 residues. The V end was cut by 1 base, the J end by 6 bases, with 18 bases between. Germline lookup yields CDR1 SEHNR and CDR2 FQNEAQ (reference sequence). CDR3 amino acids: CASSLDLWNRDNGYTF. The CDR3 nucleotides are TGTGCCAGCAGCTTAGATCTGTGGAACAGGGATAATGGCTACACCTTC.